Below, 4 T cell receptor beta chains from the same sample are listed, as sequenced in a study of shared clonotypes between healthy human individuals. TCRdb's table, derived via immunoSEQ multiplex PCR, lists solely in-frame clones and lacks some. The top ten hold around 0.47% of the sample, which has over a million clones, about four fifths seen once. The sequencing input was memory CD4+ T cells from PBMCs. Subset here: CD45RA-negative fraction. The receptor source for this set is a man aged 18 to 30 in good health. Some clones in this sample may be carry-over from other donors' samples.

The genes are TRBV9 and TRBJ2-7; 9 positions agree with TRBD2. Germline CDR1 and CDR2: SGDLS and YYNGEE. The CDR3 spans 14 residues. V shed 3 bases, J shed 6 bases, and the junction held 7 bases outside the gene matches. The CDR3 bases are TGTGCCAGCAGCGCGGCGGGAGGGCCCGGCGAGCAGTACTTC. The encoded protein is CASSAAGGPGEQYF.

This chain connects TRBV21-1 to TRBJ2-1. TRBV21-1 is marked as a pseudogene. The CDR3 spans 17 residues. The DNA of the CDR3 is TGTGCCAGCAGCAAAGAAGAGGAGAGGGGCACCTACAATGAGCAGTTCTTC. As protein: CASSKEEERGTYNEQFF.

The chain couples TRBV14 to TRBJ2-7, with no clear D. The length of the CDR3 is 11 residues. CDR1 and CDR2 from the germline V gene are SGHDN and FVKESK. V was shortened by 8 bases and J by 9 bases, with 14 bases between the two germline ends. This chain's CDR3 is CASGLNGGQYF. The CDR3 bases are TGTGCCAGCGGGTTAAACGGTGGGCAGTACTTC.

The rearrangement uses TRBV10-3 and TRBJ2-1; 7 positions match TRBD1. The CDR3 runs 16 residues. Germline V gives CDR1 ENHRY, CDR2 SYGVKD. V lost 5 bases and J lost 4; bases outside the gene matches: 11. CDR3 sequence reads: CAISYRPGTDYNEQFF. The CDR3 DNA reads as TGTGCCATCAGTTATAGACCCGGGACAGATTACAATGAGCAGTTCTTC.